This is a list of T cell receptor beta chains from one sample in a study of blood T cell repertoires in COVID-19. Sequencing was performed with immunoSEQ multiplex PCR; in TCRdb, only in-frame clones are kept and a portion is missing. The repertoire has over 150,000 clones, 75% to 90% of them found once; the top ten carry roughly 6%. Sequencing was performed on PBMCs or T cells enriched from blood (not recorded which). The receptors derive from a man aged 35 to 55 who had recovered from COVID-19. Each CDR3 is given with its conserved first and last residue. D genes are given only for firm matches. Only part of the rows carry a size: once, few, many, or a class if the clone is expanded.

TRBV11-2	NA	TRBJ2-7	12	NA	CASSLAMYEQYF	TGTGCCAGCAGCTTAGCAATGTACGAGCAGTACTTC
TRBV7-9	NA	TRBJ2-3	15	NA	CASSLEEPGPDTQYF	TGTGCCAGCAGCTTAGAAGAACCAGGGCCAGATACGCAGTATTTT
TRBV13	TRBD2	TRBJ2-3	14	few	CASSFGLAGDTQYF	TGTGCCAGCAGCTTCGGACTAGCGGGAGATACGCAGTATTTT
TRBV27	NA	TRBJ1-1	13	NA	CASSTGPGTEAFF	TGTGCCAGCAGTACAGGACCAGGGACTGAAGCTTTCTTT
TRBV5-6	NA	TRBJ2-7	14	NA	CASSFRDVLREQYF	TGTGCCAGCAGCTTCAGGGATGTCCTTCGCGAGCAGTACTTC
TRBV27	TRBD1	TRBJ2-5	16	NA	CASSLSRGTGQETQYF	TGTGCCAGCAGTTTGTCGAGGGGGACAGGCCAAGAGACCCAGTACTTC
TRBV28	NA	TRBJ1-2	11	once	CASGPGAGYTF	TGTGCCTCAGGTCCAGGGGCCGGCTACACCTTC
TRBV5-1	TRBD1	TRBJ2-5	14	NA	CASSVGQGEETQYF	TGCGCCAGCAGCGTAGGACAGGGGGAAGAGACCCAGTACTTC
TRBV2	TRBD1	TRBJ1-5	16	NA	CASSGQGGQANQPQHF	TGTGCCAGCAGTGGACAGGGCGGTCAGGCCAATCAGCCCCAGCATTTT
TRBV10-3	NA	TRBJ2-5	12	NA	CAMGPGPETQYF	TGTGCCATGGGCCCCGGTCCGGAGACCCAGTACTTC
TRBV30	TRBD2	TRBJ2-3	14	NA	CAWRAGVSTDTQYF	TGTGCCTGGAGAGCGGGGGTTAGCACAGATACGCAGTATTTT
TRBV2	NA	TRBJ1-1	13	once	CASKTDMNTEAFF	TGTGCCAGCAAAACAGACATGAACACTGAAGCTTTCTTT
TRBV19	TRBD1	TRBJ2-6	16	few	CASSARTGSGANVLTF	TGTGCCAGTAGTGCGCGGACAGGTTCTGGGGCCAACGTCCTGACTTTC
TRBV27	TRBD1	TRBJ2-3	12	NA	CASQGVGDTQYF	TGTGCCAGCCAGGGGGTCGGGGATACGCAGTATTTT
TRBV10-2	NA	TRBJ1-3	15	NA	CASRAGGAGGNTIYF	TGCGCCAGCAGAGCCGGGGGGGCTGGAGGAAACACCATATATTTT
TRBV30	NA	TRBJ1-1	12	NA	CAWSNPGTEAFF	TGTGCCTGGAGCAACCCGGGCACTGAAGCTTTCTTT
TRBV6-5	NA	TRBJ1-2	14	once	CASSSGQFRSGYTF	TGTGCCAGCAGCAGTGGACAGTTCCGATCGGGCTACACCTTC
TRBV12-5	NA	TRBJ1-1	16	NA	CASGLGPQGSYTEAFF	TGTGCTAGTGGTTTGGGGCCACAGGGCTCTTACACTGAAGCTTTCTTT
TRBV6-5	TRBD1	TRBJ2-5	14	few	CASSYSRQGMTQYF	TGTGCCAGCAGTTACTCGCGACAGGGTATGACCCAGTACTTC
TRBV29-1	TRBD2	TRBJ2-1	14	NA	CSAPGTSRNGERFF	TGCAGCGCGCCCGGGACTAGCCGAAATGGGGAAAGGTTCTTC
TRBV6-5	TRBD1	TRBJ1-6	16	NA	CASSYSRQGKNSPLHF	TGTGCCAGCAGTTACTCTAGACAGGGGAAAAATTCACCCCTCCACTTT
TRBV11-2	NA	TRBJ2-7	13	NA	CASSLGPAYEQYF	TGTGCCAGCAGCTTGGGGCCAGCCTACGAGCAGTACTTC
TRBV9	TRBD1	TRBJ2-1	15	NA	CASSGQGRSGDEQFF	TGTGCCAGCAGCGGACAGGGGAGGTCGGGCGATGAGCAGTTCTTC
TRBV9	NA	TRBJ2-2	16	NA	CASSPRQGGSTGELFF	TGTGCCAGCAGCCCACGGCAGGGGGGAAGCACCGGGGAGCTGTTTTTT
TRBV9	NA	TRBJ2-3	15	NA	CASSVDMRSTDTQYF	TGTGCCAGCAGCGTAGACATGAGGAGCACAGATACGCAGTATTTT
TRBV5-6	NA	TRBJ1-4	11	NA	CASSSGGKLFF	TGTGCCAGCAGCTCTGGAGGAAAACTGTTTTTT
TRBV27	NA	TRBJ1-4	14	NA	CASSLEATNEKLFF	TGTGCCAGCAGCCTGGAGGCAACTAATGAAAAACTGTTTTTT
TRBV30	NA	TRBJ1-1	12	NA	CAWTRSSHEAFF	TGTGCCTGGACGCGGTCCTCTCATGAAGCTTTCTTT
TRBV27	TRBD1	TRBJ1-6	14	NA	CASSRTGHNSPLHF	TGTGCCAGCAGCAGGACAGGGCATAATTCACCCCTCCACTTT
TRBV19	NA	TRBJ1-5	13	NA	CASSGRGNQPQHF	TGTGCCAGTAGTGGTAGGGGGAATCAGCCCCAGCATTTT
TRBV11-3	NA	TRBJ1-1	12	NA	CASSLMEGQAFF	TGTGCCAGCAGCTTAATGGAGGGGCAAGCTTTCTTT
TRBV7-2	NA	TRBJ2-3	15	few	CASSLGPGGTDTQYF	TGTGCCAGCAGCTTAGGCCCAGGGGGCACAGATACGCAGTATTTT
TRBV10-3	NA	TRBJ1-3	13	NA	CAIGRSSGNTIYF	TGTGCCATTGGAAGGAGCTCTGGAAACACCATATATTTT
TRBV9	NA	TRBJ1-2	15	NA	CASSVTDRPVDGYTF	TGTGCCAGCAGCGTCACTGACAGGCCTGTCGATGGCTACACCTTC
TRBV3-1/TRBV3-2	TRBD1	TRBJ1-5	13	NA	CASSFSTGTGIYF	TGTGCCAGCAGCTTCTCGACAGGGACCGGAATATACTTT
TRBV30	NA	TRBJ1-6	13	NA	CAWSVSGIITLHF	TGTGCCTGGAGTGTGTCGGGGATAATAACCCTCCACTTT
TRBV19	NA	TRBJ1-1	15	NA	CASSMSGALNTEAFF	TGTGCCAGTAGTATGAGTGGGGCCTTAAACACTGAAGCTTTCTTT
TRBV2	NA	TRBJ1-1	14	NA	CASSSRDIPAEAFF	TGTGCCAGCAGTTCCCGGGACATCCCCGCTGAAGCTTTCTTT
TRBV2	NA	TRBJ1-5	14	NA	CASSVRGGGQPQHF	TGTGCCAGCAGTGTGCGGGGGGGTGGGCAGCCCCAGCATTTT
TRBV11-2	TRBD2	TRBJ2-7	17	once	CASSWTSGSSTSYEQYF	TGTGCCAGCAGCTGGACTAGCGGGAGTAGTACCTCCTACGAGCAGTACTTC
TRBV7-2	TRBD2	TRBJ2-1	16	NA	CASSSGLAGGGAEQFF	TGTGCCAGCAGTTCCGGACTAGCGGGAGGGGGTGCGGAGCAGTTCTTC
TRBV30	TRBD1	TRBJ1-3	15	NA	CAWSVDREYGNTIYF	TGTGCCTGGAGTGTAGACAGGGAGTATGGAAACACCATATATTTT
TRBV30	NA	TRBJ2-7	13	NA	CAWARGSAYEQYF	TGTGCCTGGGCCAGGGGTTCTGCCTACGAGCAGTACTTC
TRBV5-5	TRBD2	TRBJ2-1	19	NA	CASSSGTSGHYRSYNEQFF	TGTGCCAGCAGCTCAGGGACTAGCGGTCACTACCGCTCCTACAATGAGCAGTTCTTC
TRBV9	NA	TRBJ2-5	15	NA	CASSPQALVSETQYF	TGTGCCAGCAGCCCACAGGCTCTAGTTTCAGAGACCCAGTACTTC
TRBV6-1	NA	TRBJ1-1	14	NA	CASSEDLGGTEAFF	TGTGCCAGCAGTGAAGATTTGGGGGGAACTGAAGCTTTCTTT
TRBV19	NA	TRBJ1-6	14	NA	CASSIQGKESPLHF	TGTGCCAGTAGTATCCAGGGGAAGGAATCACCCCTCCACTTT
TRBV28	TRBD1	TRBJ1-5	15	NA	CASSPDRVGNQPQHF	TGTGCCAGCAGTCCGGACAGGGTAGGCAATCAGCCCCAGCATTTT
TRBV2	NA	TRBJ2-5	12	NA	CASRGVDETQYF	TGTGCCAGCAGGGGCGTAGATGAGACCCAGTACTTC
TRBV10-2	TRBD1	TRBJ1-2	14	NA	CASRDRDTNYGYTF	TGCGCCAGCCGGGACAGGGACACTAACTATGGCTACACCTTC
TRBV4-1	NA	TRBJ2-7	14	NA	CASSQYFDSYEQYF	TGCGCCAGCAGCCAGTATTTCGACAGCTACGAGCAGTACTTC
TRBV5-1	NA	TRBJ2-5	11	NA	CASSLGPDQYF	TGCGCCAGCAGCTTGGGCCCAGACCAGTACTTC
TRBV19	NA	TRBJ1-2	14	NA	CASNPMSGRHGYTF	TGTGCCAGTAACCCTATGTCGGGTAGGCATGGCTACACCTTC
TRBV27	NA	TRBJ2-3	13	NA	CASSLSSTDTQYF	TGTGCCAGCAGTTTATCCTCCACAGATACGCAGTATTTT
TRBV11-2	TRBD1	TRBJ1-2	13	NA	CASSADRNYGYTF	TGTGCCAGCAGCGCGGACAGGAACTATGGCTACACCTTC